A selection of T cell receptor beta chains follows, all from one sample in a study of early T cells in non-severe SARS-CoV-2 infection. TCRdb independently ran MiXCR on the 5' RACE reads; one entry per CDR3 protein. Found here are about 33,000 distinct CDR3 sequences, around 5% of them singletons; the top ten hold around 27%. Sequenced sample: whole blood. Receptors originate from an adult who was a healthcare worker with PCR-confirmed SARS-CoV-2 infection or an uninfected control (not recorded which). CDR3s include the opening cysteine and the closing phenylalanine or tryptophan. A D gene is named only where the DNA matches it firmly. Size values are once, few and many counts, or a class for expanded clones, and some rows have none.

j_gene: TRBJ2-2; abundance: few; v_gene: TRBV7-2; d_gene: -; CDR3nt: TGTGCCAGCAGCTTAGTGGGGGGCCTTGGCGGGGAGCTGTTTTTT; CDR3aa: CASSLVGGLGGELFF
j_gene: TRBJ1-1; abundance: many; v_gene: TRBV20-1; d_gene: -; CDR3nt: TGCAGTGCCCCCTCTCGGGGCAGGGGAAGTGCAGAAGCTTTCTTT; CDR3aa: CSAPSRGRGSAEAFF
j_gene: TRBJ2-2; abundance: -; v_gene: TRBV7-6; d_gene: TRBD1; CDR3nt: TGTGCCAGCAGCTCTCCGGGACAGGGGGCCGCCGGGGAGCTGTTTTTT; CDR3aa: CASSSPGQGAAGELFF
j_gene: TRBJ2-3; abundance: -; v_gene: TRBV19; d_gene: TRBD2; CDR3nt: TGTGCCAGTAGTATAATCACTAGCGGGAGAGGAGATACGCAGTATTTT; CDR3aa: CASSIITSGRGDTQYF
j_gene: TRBJ1-4; abundance: many; v_gene: TRBV20-1; d_gene: -; CDR3nt: TGCAGTGCTAGTGGGCAGGTGGGGGAAAAACTGTTTTTT; CDR3aa: CSASGQVGEKLFF
j_gene: TRBJ2-5; abundance: few; v_gene: TRBV7-9; d_gene: -; CDR3nt: TGTGCCAGCAGCCCTTATGGAAAAGAGACCCAGTACTTC; CDR3aa: CASSPYGKETQYF
j_gene: TRBJ2-1; abundance: many; v_gene: TRBV7-7; d_gene: -; CDR3nt: TGTGCTAGCAGCCCCTCCTCGGTAAACTCCTACAATGAGCAGTTCTTC; CDR3aa: CASSPSSVNSYNEQFF
j_gene: TRBJ1-6; abundance: many; v_gene: TRBV6-1; d_gene: -; CDR3nt: TGTGCCAGCAGTGAAAATTGGTCCCAGGGGACCCACTTT; CDR3aa: CASSENWSQGTHF
j_gene: TRBJ2-6; abundance: many; v_gene: TRBV30; d_gene: -; CDR3nt: TGTGCCTGGGCCGGCTGGGCCAACGTCCTGACTTTC; CDR3aa: CAWAGWANVLTF
j_gene: TRBJ2-3; abundance: many; v_gene: TRBV6-5; d_gene: -; CDR3nt: TGTGCCAGCAGTTACCCGGACGGGGAGCCCACAGATACGCAGTATTTT; CDR3aa: CASSYPDGEPTDTQYF
j_gene: TRBJ1-1; abundance: many; v_gene: TRBV30; d_gene: -; CDR3nt: TGTGCCTGGAGTGGAGGTTGGTGGACTGAAGCTTTCTTT; CDR3aa: CAWSGGWWTEAFF
j_gene: TRBJ1-5; abundance: few; v_gene: TRBV10-3; d_gene: -; CDR3nt: TGTGCCATCAGTGAGTGGGATAGCAATCAGCCCCAGCATTTT; CDR3aa: CAISEWDSNQPQHF
j_gene: TRBJ2-7; abundance: many; v_gene: TRBV27; d_gene: -; CDR3nt: TGTGCCAGCAGTTCAGGGTTCTCCTACGAGCAGTACTTC; CDR3aa: CASSSGFSYEQYF
j_gene: TRBJ2-3; abundance: many; v_gene: TRBV3-1; d_gene: -; CDR3nt: TGTGCCAGCAGCCCGACGTTGAGCACAGATACGCAGTATTTT; CDR3aa: CASSPTLSTDTQYF
j_gene: TRBJ2-3; abundance: few; v_gene: TRBV5-4; d_gene: -; CDR3nt: TGTGCCAGCAGCTTGGAGGTGGATACGCAGTATTTT; CDR3aa: CASSLEVDTQYF
j_gene: TRBJ2-5; abundance: -; v_gene: TRBV11-2; d_gene: TRBD1; CDR3nt: TGTGCCAGCAGCTCAAGGACAGGGGAAGAGACCCAGTACTTC; CDR3aa: CASSSRTGEETQYF
j_gene: TRBJ2-7; abundance: many; v_gene: TRBV20-1; d_gene: TRBD2; CDR3nt: TGCAGTGCTCTACGACCGGGACTAGCGGGGGGGCTGCTGTCCTACGAGCAGTACTTC; CDR3aa: CSALRPGLAGGLLSYEQYF
j_gene: TRBJ1-2; abundance: many; v_gene: TRBV6-5; d_gene: -; CDR3nt: TGTGCCAGCAGTTACTCAGGAACGAGCGGCTACACCTTC; CDR3aa: CASSYSGTSGYTF
j_gene: TRBJ2-1; abundance: -; v_gene: TRBV6-1; d_gene: -; CDR3nt: TGTGCCAGCAACGACAATGAGCAGTTCTTC; CDR3aa: CASNDNEQFF
j_gene: TRBJ2-5; abundance: many; v_gene: TRBV12-3/TRBV12-4; d_gene: -; CDR3nt: TGTGCCAGCAGTTTCGGACATGCCCAAGAGACCCAGTACTTC; CDR3aa: CASSFGHAQETQYF
j_gene: TRBJ2-5; abundance: -; v_gene: TRBV27; d_gene: TRBD2; CDR3nt: TGTGCCAGCAGGCCCGGGACTAGCGCACAAGAGACCCAGTACTTC; CDR3aa: CASRPGTSAQETQYF
j_gene: TRBJ2-3; abundance: many; v_gene: TRBV9; d_gene: -; CDR3nt: TGTGCCAGCAGCGTAGGGACAGATACGCAGTATTTT; CDR3aa: CASSVGTDTQYF
j_gene: TRBJ2-3; abundance: few; v_gene: TRBV2; d_gene: -; CDR3nt: TGTGCCAGCAGTACGAGCCAGGGACTTCAGTATTTT; CDR3aa: CASSTSQGLQYF
j_gene: TRBJ2-3; abundance: many; v_gene: TRBV7-9; d_gene: -; CDR3nt: TGTGCCAGCGACAGGTACACAGATACGCAGTATTTT; CDR3aa: CASDRYTDTQYF
j_gene: TRBJ2-1; abundance: many; v_gene: TRBV6-2/TRBV6-3; d_gene: TRBD2; CDR3nt: TGTGCCCTCCCCTCGGGGGGGGACAATGAGCAGTTCTTC; CDR3aa: CALPSGGDNEQFF
j_gene: TRBJ2-5; abundance: many; v_gene: TRBV20-1; d_gene: -; CDR3nt: TGCAGTGCTAGGGGGATTTCTCAGGAGACCCAGTACTTC; CDR3aa: CSARGISQETQYF
j_gene: TRBJ2-5; abundance: many; v_gene: TRBV10-3; d_gene: -; CDR3nt: TGTGCCTCAGCTCAGGGGCAAGAGACCCAGTACTTC; CDR3aa: CASAQGQETQYF
j_gene: TRBJ1-2; abundance: many; v_gene: TRBV21-1; d_gene: -; CDR3nt: TGTGCCAGCAGCAAAGGAAGAGTGAACTATGGCTACACCTTC; CDR3aa: CASSKGRVNYGYTF
j_gene: TRBJ2-3; abundance: many; v_gene: TRBV5-1; d_gene: -; CDR3nt: TGCGCCAGCAGCTCAGGGGCGCGGGAGTGGACAGATACGCAGTATTTT; CDR3aa: CASSSGAREWTDTQYF
j_gene: TRBJ1-2; abundance: few; v_gene: TRBV10-3; d_gene: -; CDR3nt: TGTGCCATCACGGAGGACAGCTACTCTAACTATGGCTACACCTTC; CDR3aa: CAITEDSYSNYGYTF
j_gene: TRBJ2-7; abundance: many; v_gene: TRBV19; d_gene: -; CDR3nt: TGTGCCAGTAGTATCGGGGGCTACGAGCAGTACTTC; CDR3aa: CASSIGGYEQYF
j_gene: TRBJ2-1; abundance: few; v_gene: TRBV7-2; d_gene: -; CDR3nt: TGTGCCAGCGGCTCGAGGGGTTCCAGCTCCTACAATGAGCAGTTCTTC; CDR3aa: CASGSRGSSSYNEQFF
j_gene: TRBJ2-2; abundance: many; v_gene: TRBV7-6; d_gene: -; CDR3nt: TGTGCCAGCAGCTATCAGGGACGTACAGCCGGGGAGCTGTTTTTT; CDR3aa: CASSYQGRTAGELFF
j_gene: TRBJ1-2; abundance: few; v_gene: TRBV28; d_gene: TRBD1; CDR3nt: TGTGCCAGCAGGGACAGGGGGCTGAGGGACTATGGCTACACCTTC; CDR3aa: CASRDRGLRDYGYTF
j_gene: TRBJ2-7; abundance: medium-sized; v_gene: TRBV20-1; d_gene: -; CDR3nt: TGCAGTGCTAGAGATAGACAGGACCTGATTCAGTACTTC; CDR3aa: CSARDRQDLIQYF
j_gene: TRBJ2-7; abundance: once; v_gene: TRBV7-9; d_gene: -; CDR3nt: TGTGCCAGCAGCTTAGTTGGACTGATCTACGAGCAGTACTTC; CDR3aa: CASSLVGLIYEQYF
j_gene: TRBJ2-7; abundance: few; v_gene: TRBV18; d_gene: -; CDR3nt: TGTGCCAGCTCATCAACAGGGTACTCCTACGAGCAGTACTTC; CDR3aa: CASSSTGYSYEQYF
j_gene: TRBJ2-5; abundance: many; v_gene: TRBV30; d_gene: TRBD2; CDR3nt: TGTGCCTGGAGTGCGGGAGGGGAGACCCAGTACTTC; CDR3aa: CAWSAGGETQYF
j_gene: TRBJ2-5; abundance: -; v_gene: TRBV5-8; d_gene: TRBD2; CDR3nt: TGTGCCAGCAGCTTGGGTCCCCGGACTAGCGGGGAAGAGACCCAGTACTTC; CDR3aa: CASSLGPRTSGEETQYF
j_gene: TRBJ2-7; abundance: many; v_gene: TRBV10-1; d_gene: TRBD2; CDR3nt: TGCGCCAGCAGTGAGTCGACTAGCGGGAGCGGCGAGCAGTACTTC; CDR3aa: CASSESTSGSGEQYF
j_gene: TRBJ1-1; abundance: many; v_gene: TRBV12-3/TRBV12-4; d_gene: TRBD1; CDR3nt: TGTGCCAGCAGCATGACAGGGGGCGTCACTGAAGCTTTCTTT; CDR3aa: CASSMTGGVTEAFF
j_gene: TRBJ2-5; abundance: many; v_gene: TRBV7-2; d_gene: TRBD2; CDR3nt: TGTGCCAGCAGCCTTCGTTATAGCGGGGGCAAAGAGACCCAGTACTTC; CDR3aa: CASSLRYSGGKETQYF
j_gene: TRBJ1-5; abundance: many; v_gene: TRBV7-8; d_gene: -; CDR3nt: TGTGCCAGCACCACCAGGGGAAATCAGCCCCAGCATTTT; CDR3aa: CASTTRGNQPQHF
j_gene: TRBJ2-7; abundance: many; v_gene: TRBV6-5; d_gene: TRBD1; CDR3nt: TGTGCCAGCGGCGCCAGAGGGACAGGGGTCTACGAGCAGTACTTC; CDR3aa: CASGARGTGVYEQYF
j_gene: TRBJ1-1; abundance: many; v_gene: TRBV6-6; d_gene: -; CDR3nt: TGTGCCAGCAGTTACTCGACCAGGGGTCCTGAAGCTTTCTTT; CDR3aa: CASSYSTRGPEAFF
j_gene: TRBJ2-1; abundance: -; v_gene: TRBV7-7; d_gene: -; CDR3nt: TGTGCTAGCAGCCGGGGGCAGGGGAACAATGAGCAGTTCTTC; CDR3aa: CASSRGQGNNEQFF
j_gene: TRBJ2-2; abundance: many; v_gene: TRBV4-3; d_gene: -; CDR3nt: TGCGCCAGCAGCCGGATGTCCGCGAACACCGGGGAGCTGTTTTTT; CDR3aa: CASSRMSANTGELFF
j_gene: TRBJ2-3; abundance: many; v_gene: TRBV29-1; d_gene: -; CDR3nt: TGCAGCGTTGAGTGGGGCACAGATACGCAGTATTTT; CDR3aa: CSVEWGTDTQYF
j_gene: TRBJ1-5; abundance: few; v_gene: TRBV6-6; d_gene: -; CDR3nt: TGTGCCAGCAGTTACGGCTCTTATCAGCCCCAGCATTTT; CDR3aa: CASSYGSYQPQHF
j_gene: TRBJ2-1; abundance: many; v_gene: TRBV6-5; d_gene: -; CDR3nt: TGTGCCAGCAGTTACTCGCTGGGCTCCCCTTACAATGAGCAGTTCTTC; CDR3aa: CASSYSLGSPYNEQFF
j_gene: TRBJ1-5; abundance: many; v_gene: TRBV7-2; d_gene: -; CDR3nt: TGTGCCAGCAGCTTAGAGGGTAGTCAGCCCCAGCATTTT; CDR3aa: CASSLEGSQPQHF
j_gene: TRBJ1-6; abundance: few; v_gene: TRBV20-1; d_gene: TRBD1; CDR3nt: TGCAGTGCTAGAGACCCAGGACAGGGGTACAATTCACCCCTCCACTTT; CDR3aa: CSARDPGQGYNSPLHF